Presented here are 11 T cell receptor beta chains from one specimen sequenced in a study of human T cells and chemical hapten exposure. As for time point: pre-sensitization, week 0. Indicated treatment: therapeutic diphenylcyclopropenone sensitization with weekly scalp DPC. Total RNA was isolated from unfractionated whole blood. TCRdb reanalysed the RACE reads using MiXCR and keeps one entry per CDR3 protein. Of 35,000 to 40,000 distinct CDR3 sequences in the sample, around 10% were seen once. The sequencing here drew on whole blood, taken in connection with sensitization to the hapten diphenylcyclopropenone (DPC). Every receptor here comes from a woman aged 40 to 50 with alopecia areata. Some clones in this sample may be carry-over from other donors' samples.

The chain employs TRBV12-3 or TRBV12-4 and TRBJ1-6; D remains ambiguous. The CDR3 has 13 residues. V shed 8 bases and J shed 11 bases, with 16 bases lying between them. CDR3 residues: CASRLDGSPPLHF. For the CDR3, the DNA is TGTGCCAGCCGGCTCGATGGATCTCCACCCCTCCACTTT.

The chain is built from TRBV29-1 and TRBJ2-3; possible D gene TRBD1, 6 bases. With 1 base removed from V and 11 bases from J, the gap between germline ends came to 16 bases. The CDR3 sequence is 13 residues long. CDR1 and CDR2 from the germline V gene are SQVTM and ANQGSEA. The CDR3 region is CSVEGVGTRGQYF. The DNA for the CDR3 is TGCAGCGTTGAAGGTGTTGGCACCAGGGGGCAGTATTTT.

This clonotype occurred a few times. The junction differs from germline at one of its ends, possibly a read error. This chain links TRBV2 with TRBJ2-1; D is undetermined. The CDR3 has 11 amino acids. Germline V gene lookup returns CDR1 SNHLY and CDR2 FYNNEI. The CDR3 DNA follows: TGTGCCAGCAGTGTGGAGACTTGGCGCGTCTTC. Translation gives CASSVETWRVF.

This rearrangement joins TRBV29-1 to TRBJ1-2; 7 nucleotides match TRBD1. With 4 bases clipped from V and 3 bases from J, the junction kept 5 bases outside the gene matches. The CDR3 extends over 13 amino acids. CDR1 and CDR2 from the germline V gene are SQVTM and ANQGSEA. The CDR3 here is CSVAEGADYGYTF. The CDR3 region has the DNA TGCAGCGTTGCGGAGGGGGCGGACTATGGCTACACCTTC.

This clonotype was seen repeatedly, ten times or more. The chain joins TRBV7-2 to TRBJ1-1; a weak D match, TRBD1 (5 bases). V was trimmed by 0 bases and J by 2 bases, leaving 10 bases between them. Germline values: CDR1 SGHTA, CDR2 FQGNSA. The CDR3 covers 15 residues. The CDR3 DNA reads as TGTGCCAGCAGCTTAGCCGGGACTCAAAACACTGAAGCTTTCTTT. This translates into CASSLAGTQNTEAFF.

V and J are TRBV12-3 or TRBV12-4 and TRBJ2-7; 8 positions agree with TRBD2. This CDR3 comprises 15 residues. The V gene end was trimmed by 11 bases and the J gene end by 5 bases; junction bases not matched to a gene: 17. The CDR3 loop reads CAPTSRAGGSHEQYF. The CDR3 coding sequence is TGTGCCCCCACGTCAAGGGCGGGGGGTTCCCACGAGCAGTACTTC.

This clonotype was detected only a few times. The J gene is TRBJ1-6, the V gene TRBV7-6, with a tentative D call TRBD1 (5 bases). V was shortened by 8 bases and J by 0 bases, with 11 bases between the two germline ends. CDR3 length equals 15 residues. Per the germline V gene, CDR1 is SGHVS and CDR2 is FNYEAQ. The CDR3 DNA is TGTGCCAGCCGGGACGGACACTCCTATAATTCACCCCTCCACTTT. Translated: CASRDGHSYNSPLHF.

This clonotype was counted a few times. The chain uses TRBV15 and TRBJ2-1, with 7 positions matching TRBD1. CDR1 is LNHNV and CDR2 is YYDKDF in the germline V gene (reference sequence). The V segment lost 3 bases and the J segment 0 bases; nucleotides outside the gene matches: 2. There are 15 residues in the CDR3. The CDR3 is CATSRDRSSYNEQFF. The DNA of the CDR3 is TGTGCCACCAGCAGGGACAGGAGCTCCTACAATGAGCAGTTCTTC. Together with reference TRBV15 and TRBJ2-1, the CDR3 gives the full variable domain: DAMVIQNPRYQVTQFGKPVTLSCSQTLNHNVMYWYQQKSSQAPKLLFHYYDKDFNNEADTPDNFQSRRPNTSFCFLDIRSPGLGDTAMYLCATSRDRSSYNEQFFGPGTRLTVL.

The chain recombines TRBV2 with TRBJ2-1; TRBD2 aligns across 15 bases. Unmatched junction bases numbered 4, after V lost 6 bases and J lost 7 bases. Germline-derived CDR1 and CDR2 are SNHLY and FYNNEI. The CDR3 spans 15 residues. As DNA, the CDR3 is TGTGCCAGCAGCCCCGGGACTAGCGGGGGGAATGAGCAGTTCTTC. It specifies CASSPGTSGGNEQFF. Supplemented by reference TRBV2 and TRBJ2-1, the full variable domain reads EPEVTQTPSHQVTQMGQEVILRCVPISNHLYFYWYRQILGQKVEFLVSFYNNEISEKSEIFDDQFSVERPDGSNFTLKIRSTKLEDSAMYFCASSPGTSGGNEQFFGPGTRLTVL.

This clonotype was observed once. A much larger clone lies a single base off, so this may be a read error. The chain employs TRBV4-1 and TRBJ1-1; no firm D call. Germline-derived CDR1 and CDR2 are MGHRA and YSYEKL. CDR3 length: 13 residues. The CDR3 spells CAGSQDTGSKAFF. CDR3 nucleotides: TGCGCCGGCAGCCAAGATACGGGTTCTAAAGCTTTCTTT.

This clonotype appeared many times. V gene TRBV24-1 combines with J gene TRBJ2-5; 8 nucleotides agree with TRBD1. The CDR3 is 17 amino acids. The germline CDR1 and CDR2 sequences are KGHDR and SFDVKD. Trimming took 6 bases from V and 4 from J; bases not matched to a gene: 15. CDR3 nucleotide sequence: TGTGCCACCAGTCCCCAAACCGGGACAGGTGGGGGAGAGACCCAGTACTTC. As protein: CATSPQTGTGGGETQYF.